The rows below give T cell receptor beta chains drawn from one sample of a study of blood T cell repertoires in COVID-19. The method was immunoSEQ multiplex PCR; TCRdb's version includes in-frame clones alone and lacks a portion of them. The sample consists of approximately 360,000 clones, over 75% of them appearing once. Sequenced sample: PBMCs or T cells enriched from blood (not recorded which). Receptors were obtained from a man aged 40-49 years in a cohort exposed to, infected with or recovered from COVID-19 (not recorded which). The CDR3 runs from the conserved cysteine through the conserved F or W. D genes are given only for firm matches. Size values are once, few and many counts, or a class for expanded clones, and some rows have none.

j_call: TRBJ1-6
v_call: TRBV27
d_call: NA
clone_size: NA
cdr3_nt: TGTGCCAGCAGTTTGACCTTCGCGGCAGAGAGAAATTCACCCCTCCACTTT
cdr3_aa: CASSLTFAAERNSPLHF

j_call: TRBJ2-5
v_call: TRBV21-1
d_call: NA
clone_size: NA
cdr3_nt: TGTGCCAGCGGACTAGCGGGAGAGACCCAGTACTTC
cdr3_aa: CASGLAGETQYF

j_call: TRBJ2-7
v_call: TRBV7-9
d_call: TRBD1
clone_size: NA
cdr3_nt: TGTGCCAGCAGCCTCGAGGACAGGGGTTACGAGCAGTACTTC
cdr3_aa: CASSLEDRGYEQYF

j_call: TRBJ2-7
v_call: TRBV15
d_call: NA
clone_size: NA
cdr3_nt: TGTGCCACCAGCAGCCGACTAGTTTGGAACGAGCAGTACTTC
cdr3_aa: CATSSRLVWNEQYF

j_call: TRBJ2-5
v_call: TRBV9
d_call: TRBD2
clone_size: NA
cdr3_nt: TGTGCCAGCAGCGTGAGCGGGAGCAGGGAGACCCAGTACTTC
cdr3_aa: CASSVSGSRETQYF

j_call: TRBJ2-3
v_call: TRBV19
d_call: TRBD1
clone_size: NA
cdr3_nt: TGTGCCAGTAGGCCGGGACAGCTGCTAAATACGCAGTATTTT
cdr3_aa: CASRPGQLLNTQYF

j_call: TRBJ2-7
v_call: TRBV10-2
d_call: NA
clone_size: NA
cdr3_nt: TGCGCCAGCAGCTCCGGACTAATTTACGAGCAGTACTTC
cdr3_aa: CASSSGLIYEQYF

j_call: TRBJ2-7
v_call: TRBV15
d_call: TRBD2
clone_size: NA
cdr3_nt: TGTGCCACCAGCAGAGGCGGGGGGTCCAGCGGCGAGCAGTACTTC
cdr3_aa: CATSRGGGSSGEQYF

j_call: TRBJ2-3
v_call: TRBV6-5
d_call: TRBD2
clone_size: NA
cdr3_nt: TGTGCCAGCAGTTACTCGACTGGCGGGAGCTCAGATACGCAGTATTTT
cdr3_aa: CASSYSTGGSSDTQYF

j_call: TRBJ2-7
v_call: TRBV19
d_call: NA
clone_size: NA
cdr3_nt: TGTGCCAGTAGTATGGTCGGGATCTCGTACGAGCAGTACTTC
cdr3_aa: CASSMVGISYEQYF

j_call: TRBJ1-6
v_call: TRBV7-9
d_call: NA
clone_size: NA
cdr3_nt: TGTGCCAGCAGCCCGGACAGCTATAATTCACCCCTCCACTTT
cdr3_aa: CASSPDSYNSPLHF

j_call: TRBJ1-1
v_call: TRBV6-5
d_call: TRBD1
clone_size: NA
cdr3_nt: TGTACGACGGACAGGGCGGCAGAAGCTTTCTTT
cdr3_aa: CTTDRAAEAFF

j_call: TRBJ2-3
v_call: TRBV5-1
d_call: TRBD2
clone_size: NA
cdr3_nt: TGCGCCAGCAGCCAGACTAGCGGAGGCACAGATACGCAGTATTTT
cdr3_aa: CASSQTSGGTDTQYF

j_call: TRBJ1-2
v_call: TRBV29-1
d_call: TRBD1
clone_size: NA
cdr3_nt: TGCAGCGTCCTTAGACAGGGCGGCTATGGCTACACCTTC
cdr3_aa: CSVLRQGGYGYTF

j_call: TRBJ2-2
v_call: TRBV18
d_call: NA
clone_size: NA
cdr3_nt: TGTGCCAGCTCACCACCGAGCGTCGCCGGGGAGCTGTTTTTT
cdr3_aa: CASSPPSVAGELFF

j_call: TRBJ2-5
v_call: TRBV7-9
d_call: TRBD2
clone_size: NA
cdr3_nt: TGTGCCAGCAGCTCGGTAGCGGGAGCCGGAGAGACCCAGTACTTC
cdr3_aa: CASSSVAGAGETQYF

j_call: TRBJ2-1
v_call: TRBV30
d_call: TRBD2
clone_size: NA
cdr3_nt: TGTGCCTGGAGTGATGGACTAGCGGGCAGCAATGAGCAGTTCTTC
cdr3_aa: CAWSDGLAGSNEQFF

j_call: TRBJ1-5
v_call: TRBV7-2
d_call: NA
clone_size: NA
cdr3_nt: TGTGCCAGCAGCTCCCTAGGGGGTTCGGGGCAGCCCCAGCATTTT
cdr3_aa: CASSSLGGSGQPQHF

j_call: TRBJ2-3
v_call: TRBV29-1
d_call: TRBD2
clone_size: NA
cdr3_nt: TGCAGCGTTCCACTAGCGGGAGGAGATACGCAGTATTTT
cdr3_aa: CSVPLAGGDTQYF

j_call: TRBJ1-3
v_call: TRBV5-1
d_call: NA
clone_size: NA
cdr3_nt: TGCGCCAGCAGCTTGGGCGAGGGGACTCCTGGAAACACCATATATTTT
cdr3_aa: CASSLGEGTPGNTIYF

j_call: TRBJ2-7
v_call: TRBV5-1
d_call: TRBD1
clone_size: NA
cdr3_nt: TGCGCCAGCAGCTCCGGGACAGGGACCCCCGAGCAGTACTTC
cdr3_aa: CASSSGTGTPEQYF

j_call: TRBJ1-6
v_call: TRBV28
d_call: NA
clone_size: once
cdr3_nt: TGTGCCAGCGGTCCCCGAGTGGTGGCCCTCCACTTT
cdr3_aa: CASGPRVVALHF

j_call: TRBJ1-4
v_call: TRBV6-1
d_call: NA
clone_size: NA
cdr3_nt: TGTGCCAGCAGTGAAGGGATGATGGGGGCCGCAAATGAAAAACTGTTTTTT
cdr3_aa: CASSEGMMGAANEKLFF

j_call: TRBJ2-5
v_call: TRBV18
d_call: NA
clone_size: NA
cdr3_nt: TGTGCCAGCTCACCGAGTAGGAGTGAGACCCAGTACTTC
cdr3_aa: CASSPSRSETQYF

j_call: TRBJ1-5
v_call: TRBV24-1
d_call: NA
clone_size: NA
cdr3_nt: TGTGCCACCTCCTACTTGCGGGAGAATCAGCCCCAGCATTTT
cdr3_aa: CATSYLRENQPQHF

j_call: TRBJ1-4
v_call: TRBV9
d_call: NA
clone_size: NA
cdr3_nt: TGTGCCAGCAGCCCCAAACTAGGGGAAAAACTGTTTTTT
cdr3_aa: CASSPKLGEKLFF

j_call: TRBJ2-1
v_call: TRBV5-1
d_call: TRBD1
clone_size: NA
cdr3_nt: TGCGCCAGCAGCGCCGGGACAGGGAAACTCTCCTACAATGAGCAGTTCTTC
cdr3_aa: CASSAGTGKLSYNEQFF

j_call: TRBJ2-1
v_call: TRBV27
d_call: TRBD1
clone_size: few
cdr3_nt: TGTGCCAGCAGTTCCAGACAGGGTCTCCCCTCCTACAATGAGCAGTTCTTC
cdr3_aa: CASSSRQGLPSYNEQFF

j_call: TRBJ2-1
v_call: TRBV5-1
d_call: NA
clone_size: once
cdr3_nt: TGCGCCAGCAGCTTGGTTCTCAGCTCCTACAATGAGCAGTTCTTC
cdr3_aa: CASSLVLSSYNEQFF

j_call: TRBJ2-1
v_call: TRBV10-3
d_call: TRBD1
clone_size: NA
cdr3_nt: TGTGCCATCTTAGACAGGGAGCGCTCCTACAATGAGCAGTTCTTC
cdr3_aa: CAILDRERSYNEQFF

j_call: TRBJ2-3
v_call: TRBV4-1
d_call: NA
clone_size: NA
cdr3_nt: TGCGCCAGCAGCCAGGAGCGGTCGGGGACAGATACGCAGTATTTT
cdr3_aa: CASSQERSGTDTQYF

j_call: TRBJ2-1
v_call: TRBV28
d_call: TRBD1
clone_size: NA
cdr3_nt: TGTGCCAGCAGACAGGGGAACTACAATGAGCAGTTCTTC
cdr3_aa: CASRQGNYNEQFF

j_call: TRBJ2-4
v_call: TRBV15
d_call: NA
clone_size: NA
cdr3_nt: TGTGCCACCAGCAGCCCGGGACTCCAAAACATTCAGTACTTC
cdr3_aa: CATSSPGLQNIQYF

j_call: TRBJ1-5
v_call: TRBV9
d_call: NA
clone_size: NA
cdr3_nt: TGTGCCAGCAGCGATACTCATAGCAATCAGCCCCAGCATTTT
cdr3_aa: CASSDTHSNQPQHF

j_call: TRBJ1-5
v_call: TRBV2
d_call: TRBD1
clone_size: NA
cdr3_nt: TGTGCCAGCACTGGACAGGGTAGCAATCAGCCCCAGCATTTT
cdr3_aa: CASTGQGSNQPQHF

j_call: TRBJ1-6
v_call: TRBV19
d_call: NA
clone_size: NA
cdr3_nt: TGTGCCAGTAGTATAGACGACACTTCACCCCTCCACTTT
cdr3_aa: CASSIDDTSPLHF